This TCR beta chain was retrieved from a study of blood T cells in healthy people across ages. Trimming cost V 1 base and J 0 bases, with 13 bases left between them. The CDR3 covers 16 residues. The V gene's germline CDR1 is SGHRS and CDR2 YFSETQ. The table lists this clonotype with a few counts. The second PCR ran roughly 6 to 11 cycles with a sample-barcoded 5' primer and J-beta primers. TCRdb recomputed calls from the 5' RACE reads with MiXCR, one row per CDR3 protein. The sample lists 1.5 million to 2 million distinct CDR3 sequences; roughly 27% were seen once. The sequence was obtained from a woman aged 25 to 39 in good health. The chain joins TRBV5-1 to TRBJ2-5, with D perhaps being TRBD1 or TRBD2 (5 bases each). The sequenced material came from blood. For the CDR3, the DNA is TGCGCCAGCAGCTTGCGGGGACCGTGGTACCAAGAGACCCAGTACTTC. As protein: CASSLRGPWYQETQYF.